Presented here are 14 T cell receptor beta chains from one specimen sequenced in a study of CD8 T cells in ankylosing spondylitis. Study conclusions and caveats: Ankylosing spondylitis blood seemed to carry a telltale TCR beta motif made of eight or nine highly homologous variants.

Each CDR3 protein is one row after TCRdb ran MiXCR on the 5' RACE reads. The sample carries 500,000 or so distinct CDR3 sequences, approximately 5% recorded once. These receptors have no identified antigens. What was sequenced was blood, either unsorted or a sorted T cell fraction (not recorded which). Receptor source: a male donor with ankylosing spondylitis.

There are many counts of this clonotype. This sequence joins TRBV5-1 and TRBJ2-3; D possibly corresponds to TRBD2 (5 bases). Germline V lookup: CDR1 SGHRS, CDR2 YFSETQ. This CDR3 has 16 amino acids. The V and J ends lost 1 base and 6 bases respectively, with 18 bases between them. CDR3 in DNA: TGCGCCAGCAGCTTGAGCCCGCAGAGGGTAATTGATACGCAGTATTTT. Its protein product is CASSLSPQRVIDTQYF.

The sample holds many counts of this clonotype. This chain joins TRBV20-1 and TRBJ2-5; 11 bases match TRBD2. V dropped 5 bases and J dropped 3; count of bases not matched to a gene: 5. From germline, CDR1 is DFQATT and CDR2 SNEGSKA (reference sequence). This CDR3 comprises 14 residues. CDR3 sequence (DNA): TGCAGTGCTGCCGGGACTAGCGGAGAAGAGACCCAGTACTTC. It encodes CSAAGTSGEETQYF.

This clonotype has at least ten counts. V is TRBV29-1 and J is TRBJ1-1, with 10 positions matching TRBD1. The J segment lost 6 bases and the V segment lost 0 bases, leaving 13 bases of the junction unmatched. This CDR3 is built from 17 residues. CDR1 is SQVTM and CDR2 is ANQGSEA in the germline V gene. CDR3 nucleotide sequence: TGCAGCGTTGAAGATTCCGGGCGGGACAGGGGAGGTCCTGAAGCTTTCTTT. Encoded protein: CSVEDSGRDRGGPEAFF.

This clonotype was counted ten times or more. This chain links TRBV24-1 with TRBJ2-1; 12 bases are a match to TRBD2. The CDR3 sequence is 17 residues long. Germline CDR1 reads KGHDR; CDR2 reads SFDVKD. V was pared by 4 bases and J by 3 bases, with 6 bases of the junction left unmatched. CDR3 DNA sequence: TGTGCCACCAGTGACCAAAGACTAGCGGGAGTCTACAATGAGCAGTTCTTC. Translating it yields CATSDQRLAGVYNEQFF.

This chain uses TRBV5-4 with TRBJ2-5; 13 nucleotides line up with TRBD2. The V gene end was trimmed by 3 bases and the J gene end by 0 bases; junction bases not matched to a gene: 2. The CDR3 is 16 amino acids. Germline CDR1 reads SGHNT; CDR2 reads YYREEE (reference sequence). Written as DNA, the CDR3 is TGTGCCAGCAGCTCCGGGACTAGCGGGAACCAAGAGACCCAGTACTTC. This encodes CASSSGTSGNQETQYF.

This clonotype was counted many times. V and J are TRBV12-3 or TRBV12-4 and TRBJ2-7; TRBD1 is a possible D gene (6 bases). This CDR3 spans 13 amino acids. Trimming took 6 bases from V and 6 from J, leaving 15 bases between them. The chain's CDR3 is CASSQEQGSEQYF. The CDR3 coding sequence is TGTGCCAGCAGCCAGGAACAGGGTTCCGAGCAGTACTTC.

This clonotype was picked up many times. The chain couples TRBV20-1 to TRBJ2-5; D gene ambiguous. Germline V CDR1 and CDR2: DFQATT, SNEGSKA (reference sequence). This CDR3 is built from 12 residues. V lost 6 bases, J lost 2 bases, and 10 bases lay in between. The CDR3 loop is CSAYPAQETQYF. The CDR3 DNA reads as TGCAGTGCGTACCCGGCACAAGAGACCCAGTACTTC.

This clonotype was detected many times. This sequence joins TRBV20-1 and TRBJ2-1, with D perhaps matching TRBD1 (5 bases). The CDR3 contains 14 residues. Deletions cut 0 bases from V and 9 bases from J, with 15 bases between. Germline lookup yields CDR1 DFQATT and CDR2 SNEGSKA (reference sequence). CDR3 in amino acids: CSARDSWETGEQFF. The CDR3 DNA follows: TGCAGTGCTAGAGATAGTTGGGAAACAGGTGAGCAGTTCTTC.

This clonotype has a count of ten or more. The rearrangement joins TRBV6-5 to TRBJ1-1, with TRBD1 matching 9 bases. With V trimmed by 4 bases and J by 1 base, 13 bases remained unmatched. Germline CDR1 is MNHEY and CDR2 is SVGAGI. There are 18 residues in the CDR3. In nucleotides, the CDR3 is TGTGCCAGCAGTTCACGTCGGACAGGGGCCAGGGGGAACACTGAAGCTTTCTTT. Protein product: CASSSRRTGARGNTEAFF.

In this sample, this clonotype turned up many times. The chain couples TRBV7-8 to TRBJ2-3; D is ambiguous. Germline lookup yields CDR1 SGHVS and CDR2 FQNEAQ. Trimming left V 1 base short and J 10 bases short, with 9 bases between. The CDR3 runs 12 residues. CDR3 in DNA: TGTGCCAGCAGCTTAGTTCAAAGCGCGCAGTATTTT. It encodes CASSLVQSAQYF. The variable domain in full, completed from reference TRBV7-8 and TRBJ2-3, reads GAGVSQSPRYKVAKRGQDVALRCDPISGHVSLFWYQQALGQGPEFLTYFQNEAQLDKSGLPSDRFFAERPEGSVSTLKIQRTQQEDSAVYLCASSLVQSAQYFGPGTRLTVL.

This clonotype was seen many times. V is TRBV27 and J is TRBJ2-7, with 8 bases aligning to TRBD2. The CDR3 extends over 14 amino acids. V was pared by 6 bases and J by 3 bases, with 7 bases of the junction left unmatched. Germline lookup yields CDR1 MNHEY and CDR2 SMNVEV (reference sequence). Written as DNA, the CDR3 is TGTGCCAGCAGGGAAGCGGGAGAATACTACGAGCAGTACTTC. Its translation: CASREAGEYYEQYF.

This rearrangement joins TRBV5-1 to TRBJ2-7; D is ambiguous. Germline loops: CDR1 SGHRS, CDR2 YFSETQ. With 0 bases removed from V and 6 bases from J, the gap between germline ends came to 4 bases. CDR3 length: 11 amino acids. The CDR3 protein is CASSLECEQYF. DNA for the CDR3: TGCGCCAGCAGCTTGGAGTGCGAGCAGTACTTC.

This clonotype came up many times. The CDR3 sequence is CASSFTWGRNTEAFF. The CDR3 DNA sequence: TGTGCCAGCAGTTTTACTTGGGGCAGGAACACTGAAGCTTTCTTT. The V gene is TRBV6-5, the J gene TRBJ1-1; D may be TRBD1 (5 bases). CDR1 and CDR2 (germline): MNHEY, SVGAGI. CDR3 length: 15 amino acids. V lost 4 bases and J lost 1, with 13 bases in between.

This clonotype was counted many times. The chain joins TRBV29-1 to TRBJ2-7; D is unresolved. Germline V gene sequence: CDR1 SQVTM, CDR2 ANQGSEA. CDR3 length: 12 residues. Trimming stripped 1 base from V and 2 bases from J, with 6 bases between. The CDR3 DNA reads as TGCAGCGTTGAAGGCGTAGCCTACGAGCAGTACTTC. It codes for CSVEGVAYEQYF.